This T cell receptor beta chain derives from a study of blood T cell repertoires in COVID-19. Looking at the study overall: T cells, B-cell-depleted T cells, or PBMCs provided the cDNA or gDNA that served as material.

The age range of participants was about 18 to 100 years, with residence in about two dozen US areas. Cohorts were assigned according to the clinical history that participants reported. Original processing notes: Amplification with reference gene primers provided the estimates of nucleated cell counts. The method was immunoSEQ multiplex PCR; TCRdb's version includes in-frame clones alone and lacks a portion of them. V and J calls and clone size are as listed in that table; D and trimming were resolved from the DNA. The table lists roughly 300,000 clones, 85% to 90% of them singletons. This clonotype was obtained from a man aged 25 to 45 who had recovered from COVID-19. The sequencing sample was made of PBMCs or T cells enriched from blood (not recorded which).

CDR3 sequence reads: CASSQGILRRQQNYGYTF. The CDR3 nucleotides read TGCGCCAGCAGCCAAGGTATTTTAAGGAGGCAGCAAAACTATGGCTACACCTTC. The chain couples TRBV4-1 to TRBJ1-2; unclear D gene. Germline CDR1 reads MGHRA; CDR2 reads YSYEKL. The CDR3 loop spans 18 amino acids. Trimming pared 1 base from V and 2 bases from J, leaving 20 bases between.